This paragraph covers one TCR beta chain sequence. PCR involved 60 Vbeta and 13 Jbeta primers. The repertoire was sequenced with immunoSEQ multiplex PCR; TCRdb's copy has only in-frame clones and lacks some. The sample lists tens of thousands of clones; around 81% were seen once. These data come from a study of cytomegalovirus exposure and HLA in healthy donors. This TCR was recovered from a male donor in good health and CMV-seronegative. The specimen sequenced was PBMCs.

CDR3 residues: CASSQGGGASEQFF. The CDR3 DNA sequence: TGTGCCAGCAGCCAAGGTGGTGGGGCGAGTGAGCAGTTCTTC. The V gene is TRBV4-2, the J gene TRBJ2-1; TRBD1 is a possible D gene (5 bases). Between the trimmed V and J ends, which lost 1 base and 9 bases, there was a span of 13 bases. The CDR3 is 14 amino acids. Germline V gene sequence: CDR1 LGHNA, CDR2 YNFKEQ.